This T cell receptor (beta chain) was identified during a study of identical twins. General study findings and limits: With abundant cord blood beta clonotypes, insertions were fewer; memory repertoires showed no such pattern. These conclusions were based on statistical analysis (cross-sectional, not following the same donors).

This clonotype was observed a few times. Its cognate antigen is unknown. Germline-derived CDR1 and CDR2 are MNHEY and SMNVEV (reference sequence). Unmatched junction bases numbered 6, after V lost 4 bases and J lost 1 base. The CDR3 loop spans 16 amino acids. TCRdb reprocessed the 5' RACE reads via MiXCR and lists one record per CDR3 protein. The sample lists 450,000 or so distinct CDR3 sequences; 13% to 15% were seen once. The sample was also reused in another study, on yellow fever vaccine responses in identical twins. From that paper: Reportedly, the T cell response mounted by twins to vaccine seemed partly convergent, partly personalized.

The rearrangement links TRBV27 to TRBJ1-2, with 10 nucleotides matching TRBD1. This TCR was recovered from a woman aged 18-30 years in good health. The sample was CD4+ T cells sorted from blood. In DNA form, the CDR3 reads TGTGCCAGCAGTTCCGGGACAGGGGTTGATAACTATGGCTACACCTTC. This codes for CASSSGTGVDNYGYTF.